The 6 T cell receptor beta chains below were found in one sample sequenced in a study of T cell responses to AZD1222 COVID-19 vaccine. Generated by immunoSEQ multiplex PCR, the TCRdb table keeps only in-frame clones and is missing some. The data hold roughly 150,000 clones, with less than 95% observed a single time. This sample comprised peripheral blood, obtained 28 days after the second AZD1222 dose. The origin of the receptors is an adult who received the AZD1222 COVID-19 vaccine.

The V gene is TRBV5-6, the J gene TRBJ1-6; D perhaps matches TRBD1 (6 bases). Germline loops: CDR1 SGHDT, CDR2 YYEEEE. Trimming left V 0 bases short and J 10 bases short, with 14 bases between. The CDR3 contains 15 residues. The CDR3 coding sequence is TGTGCCAGCAGCTTGGAAATACAGGGAAAGTCACCCCTCCACTTT. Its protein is CASSLEIQGKSPLHF.

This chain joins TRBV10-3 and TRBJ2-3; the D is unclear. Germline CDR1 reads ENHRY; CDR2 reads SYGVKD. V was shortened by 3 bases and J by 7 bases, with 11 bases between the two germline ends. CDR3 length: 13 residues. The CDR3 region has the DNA TGTGCCATCAGTGACGACAAAGGAAATACGCAGTATTTT. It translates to CAISDDKGNTQYF.

CDR3 bases: TGTGCCAGTAGAGACTGGACCTCTGGAAACACCATATATTTT. Translation gives CASRDWTSGNTIYF. The chain employs TRBV19 and TRBJ1-3; D not resolved. The germline V and J ends were trimmed by 6 bases and 0 bases, with 9 bases remaining between them. Germline V lookup: CDR1 LNHDA, CDR2 SQIVND (reference sequence). This CDR3 contains 14 residues. The full variable domain, rest sourced from reference TRBV19 and TRBJ1-3, is DGGITQSPKYLFRKEGQNVTLSCEQNLNHDAMYWYRQDPGQGLRLIYYSQIVNDFQKGDIAEGYSVSREKKESFPLTVTSAQKNPTAFYLCASRDWTSGNTIYFGEGSWLTVV.

CDR3 loop: CASSQDRSQETQYF. Here the CDR3 DNA reads TGTGCCAGCAGTCAGGACAGGAGCCAAGAGACCCAGTACTTC. This chain joins TRBV27 and TRBJ2-5; 7 bases agree with TRBD1. CDR3 size: 14 residues. With V trimmed by 5 bases and J by 1 base, 4 bases remained unmatched. The V gene's germline CDR1 is MNHEY and CDR2 SMNVEV (reference sequence).

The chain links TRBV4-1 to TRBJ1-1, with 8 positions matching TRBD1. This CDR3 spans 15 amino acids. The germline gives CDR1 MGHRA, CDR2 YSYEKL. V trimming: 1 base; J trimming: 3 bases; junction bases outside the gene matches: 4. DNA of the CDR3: TGCGCCAGCAGCCAAGCCCCGACAGGGGACACTGAAGCTTTCTTT. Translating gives CASSQAPTGDTEAFF.

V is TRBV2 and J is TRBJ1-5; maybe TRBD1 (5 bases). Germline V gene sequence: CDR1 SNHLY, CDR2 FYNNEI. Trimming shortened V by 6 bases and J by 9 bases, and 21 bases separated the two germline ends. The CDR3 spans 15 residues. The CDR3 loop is CASSQGPGEGRPQHF. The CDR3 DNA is TGTGCCAGCAGCCAGGGACCCGGGGAAGGTCGGCCCCAGCATTTT.